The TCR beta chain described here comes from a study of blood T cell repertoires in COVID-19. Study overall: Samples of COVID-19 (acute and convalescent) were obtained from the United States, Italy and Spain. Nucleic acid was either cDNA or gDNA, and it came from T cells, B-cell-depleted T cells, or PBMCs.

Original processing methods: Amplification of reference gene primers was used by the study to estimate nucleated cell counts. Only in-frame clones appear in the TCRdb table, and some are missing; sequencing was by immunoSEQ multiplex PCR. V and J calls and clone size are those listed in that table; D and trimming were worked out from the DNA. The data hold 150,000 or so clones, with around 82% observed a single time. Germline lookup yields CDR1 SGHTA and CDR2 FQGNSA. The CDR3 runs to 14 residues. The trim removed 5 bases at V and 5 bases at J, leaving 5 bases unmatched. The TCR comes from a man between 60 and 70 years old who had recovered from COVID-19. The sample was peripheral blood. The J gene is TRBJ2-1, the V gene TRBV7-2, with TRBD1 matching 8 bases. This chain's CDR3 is CASSPGGFHNEQFF. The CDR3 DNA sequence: TGTGCCAGCAGCCCAGGGGGCTTCCACAATGAGCAGTTCTTC.